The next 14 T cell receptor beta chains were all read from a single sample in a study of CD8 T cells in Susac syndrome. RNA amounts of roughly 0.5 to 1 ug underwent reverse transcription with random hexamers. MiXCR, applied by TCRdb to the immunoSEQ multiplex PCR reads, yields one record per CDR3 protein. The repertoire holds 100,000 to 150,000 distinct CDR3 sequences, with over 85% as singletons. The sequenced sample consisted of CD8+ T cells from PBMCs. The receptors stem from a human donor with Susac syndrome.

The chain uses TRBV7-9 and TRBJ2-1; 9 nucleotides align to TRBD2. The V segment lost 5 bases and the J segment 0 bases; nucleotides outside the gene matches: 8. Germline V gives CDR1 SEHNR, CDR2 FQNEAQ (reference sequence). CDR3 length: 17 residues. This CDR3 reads CASSPRGGGDSYNEQFF. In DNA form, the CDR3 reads TGTGCCAGCAGCCCCAGGGGCGGGGGGGACTCCTACAATGAGCAGTTCTTC.

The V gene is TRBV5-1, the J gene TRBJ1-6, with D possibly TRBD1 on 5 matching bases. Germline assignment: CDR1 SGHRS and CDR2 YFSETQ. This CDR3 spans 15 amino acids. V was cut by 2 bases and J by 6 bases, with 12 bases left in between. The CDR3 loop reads CASSFRDGSNSPLHF. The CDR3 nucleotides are TGCGCCAGCAGCTTTAGGGACGGTTCTAATTCACCCCTCCACTTT. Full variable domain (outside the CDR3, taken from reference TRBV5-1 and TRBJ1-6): KAGVTQTPRYLIKTRGQQVTLSCSPISGHRSVSWYQQTPGQGLQFLFEYFSETQRNKGNFPGRFSGRQFSNSRSEMNVSTLELGDSALYLCASSFRDGSNSPLHFGNGTRLTVT.

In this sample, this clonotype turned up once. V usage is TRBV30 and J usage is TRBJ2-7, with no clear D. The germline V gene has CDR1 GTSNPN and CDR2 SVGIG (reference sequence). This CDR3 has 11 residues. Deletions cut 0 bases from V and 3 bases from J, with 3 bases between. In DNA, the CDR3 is TGTGCCTGGAGTGTTGGCTACGAGCAGTACTTC. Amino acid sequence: CAWSVGYEQYF.

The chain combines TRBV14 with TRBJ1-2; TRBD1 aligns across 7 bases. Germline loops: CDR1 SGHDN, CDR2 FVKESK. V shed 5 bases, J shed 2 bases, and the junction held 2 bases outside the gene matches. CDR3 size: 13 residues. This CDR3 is CASSEGQNYGYTF. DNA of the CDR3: TGTGCCAGCAGCGAGGGACAGAACTATGGCTACACCTTC.

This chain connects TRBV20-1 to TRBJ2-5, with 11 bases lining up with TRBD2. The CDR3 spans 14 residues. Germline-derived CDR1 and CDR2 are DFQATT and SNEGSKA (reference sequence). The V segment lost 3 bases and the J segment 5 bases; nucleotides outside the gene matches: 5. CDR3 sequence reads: CSARTSGTQETQYF. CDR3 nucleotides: TGCAGTGCTAGGACTAGCGGGACTCAGGAGACCCAGTACTTC.

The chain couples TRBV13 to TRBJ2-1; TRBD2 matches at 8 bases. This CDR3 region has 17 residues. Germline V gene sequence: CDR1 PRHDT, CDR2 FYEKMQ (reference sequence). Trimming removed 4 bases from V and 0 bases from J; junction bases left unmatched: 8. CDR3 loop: CASSSPTGGSSYNEQFF. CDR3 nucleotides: TGTGCCAGCAGCTCCCCTACGGGGGGGAGCTCCTACAATGAGCAGTTCTTC.

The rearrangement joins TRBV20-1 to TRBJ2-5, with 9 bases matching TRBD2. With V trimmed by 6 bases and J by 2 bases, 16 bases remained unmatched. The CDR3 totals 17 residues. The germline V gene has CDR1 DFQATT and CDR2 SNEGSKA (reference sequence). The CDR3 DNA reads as TGCAGTGCAGCTAGACGGGAGGCTAGCGGGGTGCAAGAGACCCAGTACTTC. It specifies CSAARREASGVQETQYF.

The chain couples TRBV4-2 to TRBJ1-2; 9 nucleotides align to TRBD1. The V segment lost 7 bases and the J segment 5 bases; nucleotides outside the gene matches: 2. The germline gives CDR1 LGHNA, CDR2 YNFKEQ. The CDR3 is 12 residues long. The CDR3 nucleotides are TGTGCCAGCAAGGGGACAGGGTATGGCTACACCTTC. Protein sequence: CASKGTGYGYTF.

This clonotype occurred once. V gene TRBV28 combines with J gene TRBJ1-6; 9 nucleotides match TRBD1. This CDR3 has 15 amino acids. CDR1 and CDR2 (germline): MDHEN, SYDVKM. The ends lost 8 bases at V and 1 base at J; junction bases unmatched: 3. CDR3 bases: TGTGCCAGCTGGGGACAGGGATCCTATAATTCACCCCTCCACTTT. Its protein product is CASWGQGSYNSPLHF. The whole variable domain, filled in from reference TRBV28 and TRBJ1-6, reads DVKVTQSSRYLVKRTGEKVFLECVQDMDHENMFWYRQDPGLGLRLIYFSYDVKMKEKGDIPEGYSVSREKKERFSLILESASTNQTSMYLCASWGQGSYNSPLHFGNGTRLTVT.

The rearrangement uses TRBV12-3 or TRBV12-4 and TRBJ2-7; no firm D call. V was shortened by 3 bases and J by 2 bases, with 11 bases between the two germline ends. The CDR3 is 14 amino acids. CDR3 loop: CASSFGQTPYEQYF. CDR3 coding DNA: TGTGCCAGCAGTTTCGGTCAGACCCCCTACGAGCAGTACTTC.

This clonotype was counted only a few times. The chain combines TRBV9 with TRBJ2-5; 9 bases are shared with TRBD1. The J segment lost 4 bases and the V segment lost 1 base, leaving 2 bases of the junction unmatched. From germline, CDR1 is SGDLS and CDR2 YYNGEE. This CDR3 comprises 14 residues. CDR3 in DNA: TGTGCCAGCAGCGTAACAGGGGGCCGAGAGACCCAGTACTTC. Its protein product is CASSVTGGRETQYF.

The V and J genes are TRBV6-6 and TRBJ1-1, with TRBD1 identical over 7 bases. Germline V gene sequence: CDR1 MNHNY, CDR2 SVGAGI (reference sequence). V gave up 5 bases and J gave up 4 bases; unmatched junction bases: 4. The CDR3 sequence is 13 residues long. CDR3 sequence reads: CASSGTGVTEAFF. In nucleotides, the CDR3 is TGTGCCAGCAGTGGCACAGGGGTCACTGAAGCTTTCTTT.

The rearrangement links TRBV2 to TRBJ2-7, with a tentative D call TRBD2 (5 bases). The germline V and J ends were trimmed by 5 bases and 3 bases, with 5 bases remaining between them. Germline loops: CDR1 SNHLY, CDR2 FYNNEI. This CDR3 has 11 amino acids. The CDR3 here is CASSRGYEQYF. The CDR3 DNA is TGTGCCAGCAGTCGGGGCTACGAGCAGTACTTC.

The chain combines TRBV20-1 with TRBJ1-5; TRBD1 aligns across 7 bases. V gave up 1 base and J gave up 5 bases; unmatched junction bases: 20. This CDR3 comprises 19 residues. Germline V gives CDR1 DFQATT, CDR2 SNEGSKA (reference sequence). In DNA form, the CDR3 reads TGCAGTGCTAGAGGCGACACAGGGGTTGAGGCTAGTTGGCATCAGCCCCAGCATTTT. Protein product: CSARGDTGVEASWHQPQHF.